The clone carrying this T cell receptor beta chain was seen more than once but under ten times. This entry belongs to a study of blood T cells in healthy people across ages. A second PCR, run for roughly 7 to 12 cycles, used a sample-barcoded 5' primer plus a J-beta primer mix. Each cDNA molecule was tagged by a template-switch adaptor with 12 random nucleotides. TCRdb re-derived calls from the 5' RACE reads in MiXCR, one entry per CDR3 protein. The table has about 680,000 distinct CDR3 sequences, roughly 49% seen once. Germline values: CDR1 MNHEY, CDR2 SMNVEV (reference sequence). The CDR3 has 14 amino acids. V dropped 1 base and J dropped 5 bases, with 12 bases sitting between them.

The receptor was isolated from a woman aged 55-69 years in good health. The chain uses TRBV27 and TRBJ2-7, with D perhaps TRBD2 (7 bases). Specimen: blood. CDR3 sequence reads: CASSLYGGTNEQYF. In DNA, the CDR3 is TGTGCCAGCAGTTTATACGGGGGGACAAACGAGCAGTACTTC.